Given below is one TCR beta chain in context. What it binds is unknown. CDR3 length equals 16 residues. V lost 6 bases to trimming and J lost 0 bases; unmatched junction nucleotides: 8. The V gene's germline CDR1 is MNHEY and CDR2 SMNVEV (reference sequence). The data stem from a study of lymphopenia after photon versus proton radiotherapy. The study's findings and limits: Oligoclonal CD8+ Temra expansion after nadir drove photon patients' diversity drop.

Sequencing used immunoSEQ multiplex PCR; TCRdb keeps in-frame clones, though not all of them. The sample yields approximately 45,000 clones, about 85% seen once. This chain connects TRBV27 to TRBJ2-3, with 8 bases aligning to TRBD1. Source: peripheral blood, taken from a patient treated with photon-based radiotherapy. The source is a middle-aged man with gastric cancer. CDR3: CASSRDRFPSTDTQYF. DNA for the CDR3: TGTGCCAGCAGCCGGGACAGGTTTCCTAGCACAGATACGCAGTATTTT.